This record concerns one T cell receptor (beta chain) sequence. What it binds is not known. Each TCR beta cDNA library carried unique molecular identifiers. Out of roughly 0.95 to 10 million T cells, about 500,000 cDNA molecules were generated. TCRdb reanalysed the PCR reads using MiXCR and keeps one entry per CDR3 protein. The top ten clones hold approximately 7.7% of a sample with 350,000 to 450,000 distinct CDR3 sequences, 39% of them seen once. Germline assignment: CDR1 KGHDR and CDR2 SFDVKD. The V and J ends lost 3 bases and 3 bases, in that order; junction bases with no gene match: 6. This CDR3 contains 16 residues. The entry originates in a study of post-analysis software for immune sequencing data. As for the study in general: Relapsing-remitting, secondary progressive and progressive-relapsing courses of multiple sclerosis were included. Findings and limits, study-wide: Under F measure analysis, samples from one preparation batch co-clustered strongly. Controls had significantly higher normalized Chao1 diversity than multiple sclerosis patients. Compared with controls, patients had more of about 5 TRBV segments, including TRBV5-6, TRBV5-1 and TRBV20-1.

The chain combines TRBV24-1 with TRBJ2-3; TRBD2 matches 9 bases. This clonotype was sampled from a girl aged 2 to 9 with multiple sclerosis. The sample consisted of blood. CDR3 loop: CATSDDSGRLTDTQYF. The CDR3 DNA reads TGTGCCACCAGTGATGACAGCGGGAGGCTAACAGATACGCAGTATTTT.